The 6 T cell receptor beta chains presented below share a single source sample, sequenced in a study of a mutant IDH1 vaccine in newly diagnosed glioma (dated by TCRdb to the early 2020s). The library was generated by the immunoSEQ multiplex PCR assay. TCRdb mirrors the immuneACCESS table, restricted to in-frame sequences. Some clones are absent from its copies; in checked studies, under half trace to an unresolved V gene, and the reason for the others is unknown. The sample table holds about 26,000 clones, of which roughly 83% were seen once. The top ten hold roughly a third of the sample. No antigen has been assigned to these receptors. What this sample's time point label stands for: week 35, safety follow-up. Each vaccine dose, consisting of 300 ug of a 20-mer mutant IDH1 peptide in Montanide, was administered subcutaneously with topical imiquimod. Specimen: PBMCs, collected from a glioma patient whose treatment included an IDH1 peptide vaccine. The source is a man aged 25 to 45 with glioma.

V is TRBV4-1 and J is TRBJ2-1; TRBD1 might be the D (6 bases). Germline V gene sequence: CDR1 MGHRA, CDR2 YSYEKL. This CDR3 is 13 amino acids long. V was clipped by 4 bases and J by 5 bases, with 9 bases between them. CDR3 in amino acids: CASSRTGNNEQFF. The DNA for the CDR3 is TGCGCCAGCAGCCGAACAGGGAACAATGAGCAGTTCTTC.

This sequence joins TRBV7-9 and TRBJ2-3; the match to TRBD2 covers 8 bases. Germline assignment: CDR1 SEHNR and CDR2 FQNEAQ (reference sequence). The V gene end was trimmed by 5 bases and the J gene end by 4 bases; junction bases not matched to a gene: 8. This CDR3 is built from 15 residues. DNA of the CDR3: TGTGCCAGCAGCCTCAGCGGGAGTAGCCCAGATACGCAGTATTTT. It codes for CASSLSGSSPDTQYF. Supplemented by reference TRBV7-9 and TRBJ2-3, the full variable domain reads DTGVSQNPRHKITKRGQNVTFRCDPISEHNRLYWYRQTLGQGPEFLTYFQNEAQLEKSRLLSDRFSAERPKGSFSTLEIQRTEQGDSAMYLCASSLSGSSPDTQYFGPGTRLTVL.

CDR3 nucleotides: TGTGCCAGCACCCCGGGACAAAACAATGAGCAGTTCTTC. Protein sequence: CASTPGQNNEQFF. This chain uses TRBV27 with TRBJ2-1, with a weak D call TRBD1 (6 bases). Trimming pared 7 bases from V and 5 bases from J, leaving 12 bases between. Germline CDR1 MNHEY, CDR2 SMNVEV (reference sequence). This CDR3 is built from 13 residues.

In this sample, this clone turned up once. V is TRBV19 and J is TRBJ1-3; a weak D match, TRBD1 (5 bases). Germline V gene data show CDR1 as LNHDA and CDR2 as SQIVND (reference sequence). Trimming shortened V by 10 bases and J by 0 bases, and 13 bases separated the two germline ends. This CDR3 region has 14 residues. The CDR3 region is CATKQDISGNTIYF. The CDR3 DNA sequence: TGTGCCACAAAACAGGATATCTCTGGAAACACCATATATTTT.

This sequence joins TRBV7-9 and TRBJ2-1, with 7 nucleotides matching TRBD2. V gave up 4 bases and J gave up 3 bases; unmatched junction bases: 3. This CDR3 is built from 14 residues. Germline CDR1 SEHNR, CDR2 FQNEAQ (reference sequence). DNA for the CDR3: TGTGCCAGCAGCTCCGGGACTAACTACAATGAGCAGTTCTTC. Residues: CASSSGTNYNEQFF.

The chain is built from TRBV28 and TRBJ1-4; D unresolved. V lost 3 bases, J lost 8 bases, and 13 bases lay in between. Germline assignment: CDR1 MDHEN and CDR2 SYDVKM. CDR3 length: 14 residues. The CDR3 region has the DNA TGTGCCAGCAGTTTTCGCCGTAATGTCGAAAAACTGTTTTTT. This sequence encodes CASSFRRNVEKLFF.